One and the same sample provided the 8 T cell receptor beta chains below, sequenced in a study of T-cell reconstitution after alpha-beta-depleted transplantation in children (dated by TCRdb to 2016 to 2017). Library preparation employed PCR. Sequenced using an Illumina HiSeq 2500. To normalize quantification of the TCRbeta repertoire, the TCR libraries were built with molecular barcoding that relied on unique molecular identifiers. The public reads were run again by TCRdb, first through fastp at Q25 and then through MiXCR, and only productive beta chains were kept. Identical CDR3 protein sequences are pooled into one entry, listed with their most common genes and DNA. A total of more than 200,000 distinct CDR3 sequences appear in this sample, about a quarter of them only once. In total, the top ten clones hold 2% to 3% of the sample. The sample's treatment or condition label, decoded: allogeneic hematopoietic cell transplantation with graft depleted of TCRalphabeta T cells and CD19 B cells.

Source: PBMCs, taken before TCRalphabeta/CD19-depleted stem cell transplant. These receptors were taken from a girl aged 2 to 10 with Fanconi anemia, due to receive a stem cell transplant.

This chain joins TRBV29-1 and TRBJ1-4, with a weak D call TRBD1 (6 bases). The CDR3 has 11 amino acids. CDR1 is SQVTM and CDR2 is ANQGSEA in the germline V gene. V was trimmed by 8 bases and J by 7 bases, leaving 11 bases between them. CDR3 amino acids: CSTSQGEKLFF. The CDR3 coding sequence is TGCAGCACATCACAGGGTGAAAAACTGTTTTTT.

This clonotype was counted ten times or more. This chain uses TRBV6-5 with TRBJ2-1; 8 positions agree with TRBD1. Looked up from germline, CDR1 is MNHEY and CDR2 is SVGAGI. The V segment lost 2 bases and the J segment 12 bases; nucleotides outside the gene matches: 9. The CDR3 sequence is 14 residues long. In DNA form, the CDR3 reads TGTGCCAGCAGTTACGGGGAGGACAGGGAGATGCAGTTCTTC. Translated, it gives CASSYGEDREMQFF.

This sequence joins TRBV11-2 and TRBJ2-3, with D unresolved. The CDR3 extends over 14 amino acids. Between the trimmed V and J ends, which lost 4 bases and 6 bases, there was a span of 14 bases. CDR1 and CDR2 from the germline V gene are SGHAT and FQNNGV. The CDR3 is CASSSESGADTQYF. CDR3 DNA: TGTGCCAGCAGCTCGGAGTCCGGAGCGGATACGCAGTATTTT.

Ten or more counts support this clonotype. The chain employs TRBV20-1 and TRBJ2-7; TRBD2 matches at 10 bases. V gave up 1 base and J gave up 2 bases; unmatched junction bases: 5. From germline, CDR1 is DFQATT and CDR2 SNEGSKA (reference sequence). This CDR3 has 15 residues. The CDR3 is CSARGLAGVAYEQYF. The CDR3 bases are TGCAGTGCTAGAGGTCTAGCGGGAGTTGCCTACGAGCAGTACTTC.

This chain uses TRBV20-1 with TRBJ2-1; D may be TRBD2 (6 bases). The CDR3 extends over 16 amino acids. Germline V gene lookup returns CDR1 DFQATT and CDR2 SNEGSKA (reference sequence). V lost 5 bases and J 2 bases, leaving 19 bases between the germline ends. CDR3 DNA: TGCAGTGCTTTAAATTGGCGGGGAACCCCCTACAATGAGCAGTTCTTC. Residues: CSALNWRGTPYNEQFF.

This sequence joins TRBV19 and TRBJ2-1; the D call may be TRBD1 or TRBD2 (6 bases each). Germline CDR1 reads LNHDA; CDR2 reads SQIVND (reference sequence). V was trimmed by 2 bases and J by 7 bases, leaving 12 bases between them. CDR3 length: 14 residues. The CDR3 bases are TGTGCCAGTAGTATATTCGGAGGGGGGAATGAGCAGTTCTTC. Amino acids: CASSIFGGGNEQFF.

This clonotype came up a few times. The genes are TRBV6-2 or TRBV6-3 and TRBJ1-5, with D possibly being TRBD1 (6 bases). The CDR3 extends over 16 amino acids. V was cut by 0 bases and J by 3 bases, with 12 bases left in between. CDR1 MNHEY and CDR2 SVGEGT come from the germline V gene. CDR3 protein: CASSYSTDSPNQPQHF. CDR3 nucleotide sequence: TGTGCCAGCAGTTACTCGACGGACAGCCCCAATCAGCCCCAGCATTTT.

For the CDR3, the DNA is TGCAGTGCCAGGGCAGGGACTAGCAGTTTCTACGAGCAGTACTTC. This codes for CSARAGTSSFYEQYF. This chain links TRBV20-1 with TRBJ2-7, with TRBD2 identical over 9 bases. This CDR3 is 15 amino acids long. Per germline, CDR1 DFQATT and CDR2 SNEGSKA (reference sequence). V lost 6 bases, J lost 3 bases, and 12 bases stayed unmatched.